These T cell receptor beta chains were read from a single sample in a study of blood T cell repertoires in COVID-19. Profiling relied on immunoSEQ multiplex PCR, and the TCRdb table lists in-frame clones only, not all of them. Seen here are about 200,000 clones, approximately 78% observed once, and the top ten hold 8.2%. The sequenced material came from peripheral blood. The receptors stem from a woman of 80 years or more with COVID-19, enrolled during active disease. The CDR3 runs from the conserved cysteine through the conserved F or W. D genes are given only for firm matches. Expanded clones are given a class, and other clones once, few, many or no size at all.

j_call | clone_size | d_call | v_call | cdr3_nt | cdr3_aa
TRBJ1-4 | few | NA | TRBV9 | TGTGCCAGCAGCCGGGGGATAGGTAATGAAAAACTGTTTTTT | CASSRGIGNEKLFF
TRBJ1-1 | NA | NA | TRBV27 | TGTGCCTGCAAACCTTGGGGGGGAGCGAACACTGAAGCTTTCTTT | CACKPWGGANTEAFF
TRBJ1-2 | NA | TRBD1 | TRBV10-2 | TGCGCCAGCAGTGAGAAGGGGGCAGGGGGTAAAGATGGCTACACCTTC | CASSEKGAGGKDGYTF
TRBJ1-1 | few | NA | TRBV13 | TGTGCCAGCAGCTCCCGCCAGAATCGGGGGTACACTGAAGCTTTCTTT | CASSSRQNRGYTEAFF
TRBJ2-1 | NA | NA | TRBV6-2/TRBV6-3 | TGTGCCAGCAGCCAGCTCGATGAGCAGTTCTTC | CASSQLDEQFF
TRBJ2-7 | NA | NA | TRBV7-2 | TGTGCCAGCAGCGAGGGGGGACAGCGTTCCTACGAGCAGTACTTC | CASSEGGQRSYEQYF
TRBJ1-5 | once | NA | TRBV7-8 | TGTGCCAGCAGCTTAGTCGGCGGGGGGCTAAGCAATCAGCCCCAGCATTTT | CASSLVGGGLSNQPQHF
TRBJ2-1 | NA | NA | TRBV24-1 | TGTGCCACCAGTGATTTGCGGGATGAGCAGTTCTTC | CATSDLRDEQFF
TRBJ2-1 | NA | TRBD2 | TRBV27 | TGTGCCAGCAGTGGTAGCGGGAGAAGAAATGAGCAGTTCTTC | CASSGSGRRNEQFF
TRBJ1-2 | NA | TRBD1 | TRBV10-3 | TGTGCCACGAGGGGGGACAGGGAGAGGAATGGCTACACCTTC | CATRGDRERNGYTF
TRBJ2-7 | NA | NA | TRBV5-5 | TGTGCCAGCAGCTCCCGGTCTGACTACGAGCAGTACTTC | CASSSRSDYEQYF
TRBJ2-7 | NA | NA | TRBV9 | TGTGCCAGCAGCGTGGGGACAACTACCTACGAGCAGTACTTC | CASSVGTTTYEQYF
TRBJ1-1 | NA | NA | TRBV2 | TGTGCCAGCGTGGAGCTGAACACTGAAGCTTTCTTT | CASVELNTEAFF
TRBJ1-3 | NA | NA | TRBV9 | TGTGCCAGCAGCGGATGGACACCCGAGGACACCATATATTTT | CASSGWTPEDTIYF